The 25 T cell receptor beta chains given below trace back to one sample, sequenced in a study of identical twins (dated by TCRdb to the mid-2010s). Library preparation employed 5' RACE. TCRdb shows the sequencer as Illumina HiSeq 2000. Through fastp at Q25 and MiXCR, TCRdb rebuilt clones from the public reads, retaining in-frame beta chains. When rows share a CDR3 protein, they turn into one entry using the most common DNA and genes. For this sample the table gives 200,000 to 250,000 distinct CDR3 sequences, of which over 9.5% were detected only once. Jointly, the top ten make up more than 8% of the sample. Sequences were obtained from memory T cells sorted from blood. Reading the label with the study, this specimen's cell subset or site is: CD45RO+ enriched T cells. Receptors were obtained from a man between 45 and 60 years old in good health.

This clonotype was seen repeatedly, ten times or more. J is TRBJ2-7 and V is TRBV12-2; the table's D call, TRBD2, was not checked against the DNA. TRBV12-2 is noted as a pseudogene. There are 19 residues in the CDR3. CDR3 sequence: CASRFLYRTSGKVAYEQYF. The CDR3 DNA reads TGTGCAAGTCGCTTTCTATATCGGACTAGCGGGAAAGTCGCGTACGAGCAGTACTTC.

J is TRBJ2-3 and V is TRBV9; 15 bases are shared with TRBD2. V was clipped by 4 bases and J by 2 bases; unmatched bases: 14. The CDR3 spans 20 residues. Per the germline V gene, CDR1 is SGDLS and CDR2 is YYNGEE. CDR3 coding DNA: TGTGCCAGCAGCAATGAGGGACTAGCGGGAGGCGCCTTACACACAGATACGCAGTATTTT. It translates to CASSNEGLAGGALHTDTQYF.

This clonotype appeared once. This chain connects TRBV4-1 to TRBJ2-3, with D unclear. Looked up from germline, CDR1 is MGHRA and CDR2 is YSYEKL. Trimming shortened V by 0 bases and J by 0 bases, and 16 bases separated the two germline ends. This CDR3 has 18 amino acids. This chain's CDR3 is CASSQDPVARASTDTQYF. In DNA, the CDR3 is TGCGCCAGCAGCCAAGATCCGGTTGCCCGCGCTAGCACAGATACGCAGTATTTT.

Ten or more counts support this clonotype. The chain is built from TRBV6-5 and TRBJ2-3; 7 nucleotides match TRBD2. The germline gives CDR1 MNHEY, CDR2 SVGAGI. Unmatched junction bases numbered 7, after V lost 4 bases and J lost 3 bases. The CDR3 has 15 residues. The CDR3 region has the DNA TGTGCCAGCAGTTCCCTAGCGGCGGAAACAGATACGCAGTATTTT. Translation gives CASSSLAAETDTQYF.

This clonotype has more than one count but fewer than ten. In nucleotides, the CDR3 is TGCAGCGTTCACAGGCTCACAGATACGCAGTATTTT. Residues: CSVHRLTDTQYF. The chain uses TRBV29-1 and TRBJ2-3, with a possible D match to TRBD1 (5 bases). The CDR3 loop spans 12 amino acids. With 5 bases removed from V and 2 bases from J, the gap between germline ends came to 8 bases. Germline loops: CDR1 SQVTM, CDR2 ANQGSEA.

This chain uses TRBV5-1 with TRBJ1-1; TRBD1 might be the D (5 bases). CDR3 length equals 15 residues. Germline lookup yields CDR1 SGHRS and CDR2 YFSETQ. V dropped 0 bases and J dropped 4 bases, with 13 bases sitting between them. This CDR3 is CASSLGRARSTEAFF. The CDR3 DNA follows: TGCGCCAGCAGCTTGGGCAGGGCTAGGAGCACTGAAGCTTTCTTT. Variable domain in full (rest from reference TRBV5-1 and TRBJ1-1): KAGVTQTPRYLIKTRGQQVTLSCSPISGHRSVSWYQQTPGQGLQFLFEYFSETQRNKGNFPGRFSGRQFSNSRSEMNVSTLELGDSALYLCASSLGRARSTEAFFGQGTRLTVV.

This clonotype was seen more than once but under ten times. This chain uses TRBV7-2 with TRBJ1-2, with D tentatively TRBD1 (6 bases). CDR1 SGHTA and CDR2 FQGNSA come from the germline V gene. This CDR3 contains 14 residues. The ends were cut back, 8 bases at V and 7 bases at J, with 20 bases in the middle. The CDR3 sequence: CASGIPQGFGGYTF. DNA of the CDR3: TGTGCCAGCGGAATCCCACAGGGTTTTGGTGGCTACACCTTC.

The chain uses TRBV6-4 and TRBJ1-1, with D hard to call. V was clipped by 11 bases and J by 5 bases, with 9 bases between them. Germline V gene data show CDR1 as MRHNA and CDR2 as SNTAGT. The CDR3 has 10 amino acids. CDR3 bases: TGTGCCGCCCCGGGGACTGAAGCTTTCTTT. Protein sequence: CAAPGTEAFF.

The rearrangement uses TRBV5-1 and TRBJ2-1; D is perhaps TRBD1 (6 bases). Per the germline V gene, CDR1 is SGHRS and CDR2 is YFSETQ. Trimming pared 3 bases from V and 0 bases from J, leaving 13 bases between. This CDR3 is built from 16 residues. CDR3 loop: CASSSRGLSSYNEQFF. CDR3 DNA sequence: TGCGCCAGCAGCTCAAGGGGGTTGAGCTCCTACAATGAGCAGTTCTTC.

Comment on this clonotype: This may be a read error, as it is one base from a much larger clone. V is TRBV4-2 and J is TRBJ2-3; the match to TRBD2 covers 10 bases. The CDR3 runs 17 residues. Per the germline V gene, CDR1 is LGHNA and CDR2 is YNFKEQ. The DNA of the CDR3 is TGTGCCAGCAGCCCTGGGTCTAGCGGGGGATACACAGGTACGCAGTATTTT. Its translation: CASSPGSSGGYTGTQYF.

This clonotype was seen a handful of times. The CDR3 DNA reads TGTGCCAGTGGACAGGGGACAAACTACGAGCAGTACTTC. The encoded protein is CASGQGTNYEQYF. This chain uses TRBV19 with TRBJ2-7, with 9 bases identical to TRBD1. The CDR3 runs 13 residues. In germline, CDR1 is LNHDA, CDR2 SQIVND (reference sequence). V shed 8 bases and J 3 bases; nucleotides not matched to a gene: 5. The variable domain in full, completed from reference TRBV19 and TRBJ2-7, reads DGGITQSPKYLFRKEGQNVTLSCEQNLNHDAMYWYRQDPGQGLRLIYYSQIVNDFQKGDIAEGYSVSREKKESFPLTVTSAQKNPTAFYLCASGQGTNYEQYFGPGTRLTVT.

This rearrangement joins TRBV4-1 to TRBJ2-1, with D perhaps matching TRBD1 (5 bases). The V end lost 0 bases, the J end lost 0 bases, and 9 bases lay between the germline ends. The CDR3 sequence is 16 residues long. CDR1 is MGHRA and CDR2 is YSYEKL in the germline V gene. CDR3 coding DNA: TGCGCCAGCAGCCAAGACAGGGTCGCCTCCTACAATGAGCAGTTCTTC. This codes for CASSQDRVASYNEQFF.

The chain couples TRBV6-5 to TRBJ2-1; D unclear. V dropped 6 bases and J dropped 6 bases, with 9 bases sitting between them. The CDR3 has 12 residues. In germline, CDR1 is MNHEY, CDR2 SVGAGI. The CDR3 sequence: CASSQPPNEQFF. The CDR3 coding sequence is TGTGCCAGCAGCCAACCCCCCAATGAGCAGTTCTTC.

Ten or more counts support this clonotype. J is TRBJ2-7 and V is TRBV20-1; 7 nucleotides align to TRBD1. CDR1 DFQATT and CDR2 SNEGSKA come from the germline V gene (reference sequence). CDR3 length equals 15 residues. Trimming removed 1 base from V and 2 bases from J; junction bases left unmatched: 8. The CDR3 nucleotides read TGCAGTGCTAGAGTTGAACAGGGGATCCCCTACGAGCAGTACTTC. This gives the protein CSARVEQGIPYEQYF.

This clonotype was seen only a few times. The genes are TRBV5-6 and TRBJ2-3; TRBD1 matches 10 bases. J lost 4 bases, V lost 4 bases, and 6 bases had no gene match. Germline V lookup: CDR1 SGHDT, CDR2 YYEEEE. This CDR3 comprises 15 residues. The CDR3 coding sequence is TGTGCCAGCAGCAGACAGGGGGCGCGGGCAGATACGCAGTATTTT. Protein: CASSRQGARADTQYF.

This clonotype was seen a few times. The rearrangement joins TRBV18 to TRBJ2-1; TRBD2 aligns across 12 bases. The CDR3 is 13 residues long. Germline V lookup: CDR1 KGHSH, CDR2 LQKENI. Trimming at V came to 1 base and at J to 14 bases, leaving 3 bases not matched to a gene. Here the CDR3 reads CASSPRTSGNEFF. The DNA for the CDR3 is TGTGCCAGCTCACCACGGACTAGCGGGAACGAGTTCTTC. The complete variable domain, with remaining parts taken from reference TRBV18 and TRBJ2-1, reads NAGVMQNPRHLVRRRGQEARLRCSPMKGHSHVYWYRQLPEEGLKFMVYLQKENIIDESGMPKERFSAEFPKEGPSILRIQQVVRGDSAAYFCASSPRTSGNEFFGPGTRLTVL.

This clonotype was counted many times. The chain links TRBV20-1 to TRBJ1-1; weak D call: TRBD1 (6 bases). Germline V lookup: CDR1 DFQATT, CDR2 SNEGSKA (reference sequence). V gave up 3 bases and J gave up 3 bases, with 11 bases separating them. This CDR3 is 13 amino acids long. The chain's CDR3 is CSASRGPYTEAFF. The CDR3 bases are TGCAGTGCTAGTCGGGGGCCTTACACTGAAGCTTTCTTT.

This sequence joins TRBV27 and TRBJ1-5; TRBD1 is a possible D gene (6 bases). Trimming cost V 2 bases and J 2 bases, with 10 bases left between them. CDR1 is MNHEY and CDR2 is SMNVEV in the germline V gene (reference sequence). The CDR3 runs to 15 residues. CDR3 coding DNA: TGTGCCAGCAGTTTACGGGGGGCACGCAATCAGCCCCAGCATTTT. It yields the protein CASSLRGARNQPQHF.

At least ten counts were recorded for this clonotype. The rearrangement uses TRBV7-8 and TRBJ2-1, with D possibly being TRBD1 or TRBD2 (6 bases each). This CDR3 comprises 17 residues. V was trimmed by 5 bases and J by 7 bases, leaving 24 bases between them. CDR1 SGHVS and CDR2 FQNEAQ come from the germline V gene. This CDR3 reads CASSPLVGDNGGNEQFF. The CDR3 DNA sequence: TGTGCCAGCAGCCCCTTAGTGGGGGACAATGGGGGGAATGAGCAGTTCTTC.

The chain joins TRBV6-6 to TRBJ1-1; D unclear. This CDR3 comprises 13 residues. Germline values: CDR1 MNHNY, CDR2 SVGAGI (reference sequence). V shed 5 bases and J shed 1 base, with 8 bases lying between them. The CDR3 loop reads CASSTTENTEAFF. CDR3 bases: TGTGCCAGCAGTACCACAGAGAACACTGAAGCTTTCTTT.

This clonotype turned up a few times. The chain uses TRBV12-3 or TRBV12-4 and TRBJ2-1, with 8 bases matching TRBD2. The CDR3 has 15 residues. V shed 6 bases, J shed 2 bases, and the junction held 6 bases outside the gene matches. DNA of the CDR3: TGTGCCAGCAGCCTACTAGCGGTGGCCTACAATGAGCAGTTCTTC. Its translation is CASSLLAVAYNEQFF.

The V and J genes are TRBV12-3 or TRBV12-4 and TRBJ1-2; no clear D. Trimming shortened V by 0 bases and J by 2 bases, and 7 bases separated the two germline ends. This CDR3 spans 14 amino acids. The DNA for the CDR3 is TGTGCCAGCAGTTTAGCCGGGCACAACTATGGCTACACCTTC. Its protein product is CASSLAGHNYGYTF.

In this sample, this clonotype turned up a few times. The V call is TRBV28, the J call TRBJ2-7, with D unclear. Trimming took 6 bases from V and 4 from J, leaving 7 bases between them. Germline CDR1 reads MDHEN; CDR2 reads SYDVKM. This CDR3 is built from 11 residues. The CDR3 reads CASSRDYEQYF. In nucleotides, the CDR3 is TGTGCCAGCAGCCGCGATTACGAGCAGTACTTC.

The chain has TRBV10-3 and TRBJ2-3; a possible D gene is TRBD2 (7 bases). CDR1 ENHRY and CDR2 SYGVKD come from the germline V gene. The CDR3 length is 20 residues. The germline V and J ends were trimmed by 2 bases and 4 bases, with 28 bases remaining between them. The CDR3 reads CAISEPVTGGPWNRPDTQYF. The CDR3 DNA reads TGTGCCATCAGTGAGCCAGTGACCGGGGGGCCATGGAACCGCCCAGATACGCAGTATTTT.

This clonotype occurred a few times. This chain connects TRBV6-2 or TRBV6-3 to TRBJ1-5, with D unclear. V lost 2 bases, J lost 6 bases, and 11 bases lay in between. CDR1 and CDR2 from the germline V gene are MNHEY and SVGEGT. The CDR3 length is 14 residues. The CDR3 sequence: CASSYGSGFQPQHF. The CDR3 coding sequence is TGTGCCAGCAGTTACGGATCGGGATTTCAGCCCCAGCATTTT.